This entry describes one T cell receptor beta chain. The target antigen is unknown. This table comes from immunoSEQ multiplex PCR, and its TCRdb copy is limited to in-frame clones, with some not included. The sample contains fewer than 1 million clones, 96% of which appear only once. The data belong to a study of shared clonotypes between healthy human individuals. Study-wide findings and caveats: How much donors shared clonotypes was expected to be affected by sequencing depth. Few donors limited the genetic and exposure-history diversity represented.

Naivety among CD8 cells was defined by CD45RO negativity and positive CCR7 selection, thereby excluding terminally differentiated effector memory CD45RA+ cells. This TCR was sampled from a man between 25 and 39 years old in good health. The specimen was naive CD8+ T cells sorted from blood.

The CDR3 DNA reads as TGTGCCAGCAGCCAACCGGTGACGTATGGCTACACCTTC. Translating gives CASSQPVTYGYTF. This rearrangement joins TRBV9 to TRBJ1-2, with D hard to call. V was cut by 4 bases and J by 5 bases, with 12 bases left in between. Per the germline V gene, CDR1 is SGDLS and CDR2 is YYNGEE. The CDR3 consists of 13 residues. Complete variable domain (other parts from reference TRBV9 and TRBJ1-2): DSGVTQTPKHLITATGQRVTLRCSPRSGDLSVYWYQQSLDQGLQFLIQYYNGEERAKGNILERFSAQQFPDLHSELNLSSLELGDSALYFCASSQPVTYGYTFGSGTRLTVV.